The following is a TCR beta chain sequence with its context. Its target is unknown. This sample stems from a study of OX40 agonist ivuxolimab in advanced cancers. Study context: Ivuxolimab, an agonistic anti-OX40 (CD134) antibody, was given to patients. Patients enrolled in dose escalation were diagnosed with hepatocellular carcinoma, melanoma, renal cell or head and neck cancer. Study-level points and caveats: Partial responders at 0.1-3.0 mg/kg had among the lowest clonal expansion.

Germline V CDR1 and CDR2: SNHLY, FYNNEI. Losses at the gene ends were 8 bases for V and 2 bases for J; bases not matched to a gene: 19. There are 19 residues in the CDR3. Measured with immunoSEQ multiplex PCR; TCRdb has only the in-frame clones, and not every one. The sample holds almost 65,000 clones, about 83% seen once. The TCR sequence derives from an adult with an advanced solid tumor such as melanoma, head and neck, liver or kidney cancer. The specimen comprised CD4+ or CD8+ T cells sorted from blood, sampled in a trial of the OX40 agonist ivuxolimab. The chain employs TRBV2 and TRBJ2-7, with 12 bases lining up with TRBD2. CDR3 in amino acids: CASGGGPGLAGKEAYEQYF. The CDR3 DNA reads as TGTGCCAGCGGGGGAGGACCGGGACTAGCGGGTAAAGAAGCCTACGAGCAGTACTTC. Full variable domain (rest looked up from reference TRBV2 and TRBJ2-7): EPEVTQTPSHQVTQMGQEVILRCVPISNHLYFYWYRQILGQKVEFLVSFYNNEISEKSEIFDDQFSVERPDGSNFTLKIRSTKLEDSAMYFCASGGGPGLAGKEAYEQYFGPGTRLTVT.